This TCR beta chain appears in the sequencing data of a study of spatial heterogeneity in lung cancer. Every cDNA TCR molecule received its own unique molecular identifier. In TCRdb, the 5' RACE reads were re-called with MiXCR into one record per CDR3 protein. The data show 24,000 or so distinct CDR3 sequences, about 3% seen once. At least ten counts were recorded for this clonotype. The junction shows a germline mismatch at one end, possibly a read error. Time point reported: sample taken at primary tumor resection. Donation came from about 72 patients with untreated early-stage non-small cell lung cancer. Extraction of whole RNA from tumor, nontumor lung or frozen PBMC preceded unsorted sequencing. CDR3 length: 15 amino acids. The germline V gene has CDR1 SSHAT and CDR2 FNYEAQ (reference sequence).

The sequence was obtained from a female donor with early-stage non-small cell lung cancer. The chain carries TRBV7-7 and TRBJ2-7; TRBD1 agrees at 11 bases. Sequences were derived from PBMCs, sampled at surgery. This chain's CDR3 is CASSIGTGGTYEQYF. In DNA form, the CDR3 reads TGTGCTAGCAGCATAGGGACAGGGGGTACCTACGAGCAGTACTTC.